The present T cell receptor beta chain was sequenced within a study of T cells after posttransplantation cyclophosphamide. Study results and limitations: Tissue-infiltrating T cells from skin or gut overlapped little with blood T cells. Recipient CMV seropositivity and CMV reactivation strongly tracked TRB clonality. Donor-recipient repertoire similarity was low at 1-2 months, rising over year one.

With V trimmed by 8 bases and J by 9 bases, 10 bases remained unmatched. This CDR3 is built from 14 residues. The germline V gene has CDR1 SNHLY and CDR2 FYNNEI. Repertoires were generated with immunoSEQ multiplex PCR, while TCRdb's copy carries only in-frame clones and drops some. The sample holds 10,000 to 12,000 clones, and no clone turns up only once. This clone was recorded many times. No antigen is known for it. A marrow graft followed busulfan-fludarabine conditioning, with cyclophosphamide on days +3 and +4. The chain joins TRBV2 to TRBJ1-5, with 10 bases aligning to TRBD1. The source was PBMCs, collected after allogeneic stem cell transplant with posttransplant cyclophosphamide. The sequence derives from a female patient between 35 and 55 years old who received an allogeneic stem cell transplant from a related donor, was CMV-positive, and had no GVHD. Some T cells may be supplied by the graft donor. The CDR3 region is CASQPSGTGAPQHF. The CDR3 DNA reads TGTGCCAGCCAACCTTCCGGGACAGGGGCGCCCCAGCATTTT.